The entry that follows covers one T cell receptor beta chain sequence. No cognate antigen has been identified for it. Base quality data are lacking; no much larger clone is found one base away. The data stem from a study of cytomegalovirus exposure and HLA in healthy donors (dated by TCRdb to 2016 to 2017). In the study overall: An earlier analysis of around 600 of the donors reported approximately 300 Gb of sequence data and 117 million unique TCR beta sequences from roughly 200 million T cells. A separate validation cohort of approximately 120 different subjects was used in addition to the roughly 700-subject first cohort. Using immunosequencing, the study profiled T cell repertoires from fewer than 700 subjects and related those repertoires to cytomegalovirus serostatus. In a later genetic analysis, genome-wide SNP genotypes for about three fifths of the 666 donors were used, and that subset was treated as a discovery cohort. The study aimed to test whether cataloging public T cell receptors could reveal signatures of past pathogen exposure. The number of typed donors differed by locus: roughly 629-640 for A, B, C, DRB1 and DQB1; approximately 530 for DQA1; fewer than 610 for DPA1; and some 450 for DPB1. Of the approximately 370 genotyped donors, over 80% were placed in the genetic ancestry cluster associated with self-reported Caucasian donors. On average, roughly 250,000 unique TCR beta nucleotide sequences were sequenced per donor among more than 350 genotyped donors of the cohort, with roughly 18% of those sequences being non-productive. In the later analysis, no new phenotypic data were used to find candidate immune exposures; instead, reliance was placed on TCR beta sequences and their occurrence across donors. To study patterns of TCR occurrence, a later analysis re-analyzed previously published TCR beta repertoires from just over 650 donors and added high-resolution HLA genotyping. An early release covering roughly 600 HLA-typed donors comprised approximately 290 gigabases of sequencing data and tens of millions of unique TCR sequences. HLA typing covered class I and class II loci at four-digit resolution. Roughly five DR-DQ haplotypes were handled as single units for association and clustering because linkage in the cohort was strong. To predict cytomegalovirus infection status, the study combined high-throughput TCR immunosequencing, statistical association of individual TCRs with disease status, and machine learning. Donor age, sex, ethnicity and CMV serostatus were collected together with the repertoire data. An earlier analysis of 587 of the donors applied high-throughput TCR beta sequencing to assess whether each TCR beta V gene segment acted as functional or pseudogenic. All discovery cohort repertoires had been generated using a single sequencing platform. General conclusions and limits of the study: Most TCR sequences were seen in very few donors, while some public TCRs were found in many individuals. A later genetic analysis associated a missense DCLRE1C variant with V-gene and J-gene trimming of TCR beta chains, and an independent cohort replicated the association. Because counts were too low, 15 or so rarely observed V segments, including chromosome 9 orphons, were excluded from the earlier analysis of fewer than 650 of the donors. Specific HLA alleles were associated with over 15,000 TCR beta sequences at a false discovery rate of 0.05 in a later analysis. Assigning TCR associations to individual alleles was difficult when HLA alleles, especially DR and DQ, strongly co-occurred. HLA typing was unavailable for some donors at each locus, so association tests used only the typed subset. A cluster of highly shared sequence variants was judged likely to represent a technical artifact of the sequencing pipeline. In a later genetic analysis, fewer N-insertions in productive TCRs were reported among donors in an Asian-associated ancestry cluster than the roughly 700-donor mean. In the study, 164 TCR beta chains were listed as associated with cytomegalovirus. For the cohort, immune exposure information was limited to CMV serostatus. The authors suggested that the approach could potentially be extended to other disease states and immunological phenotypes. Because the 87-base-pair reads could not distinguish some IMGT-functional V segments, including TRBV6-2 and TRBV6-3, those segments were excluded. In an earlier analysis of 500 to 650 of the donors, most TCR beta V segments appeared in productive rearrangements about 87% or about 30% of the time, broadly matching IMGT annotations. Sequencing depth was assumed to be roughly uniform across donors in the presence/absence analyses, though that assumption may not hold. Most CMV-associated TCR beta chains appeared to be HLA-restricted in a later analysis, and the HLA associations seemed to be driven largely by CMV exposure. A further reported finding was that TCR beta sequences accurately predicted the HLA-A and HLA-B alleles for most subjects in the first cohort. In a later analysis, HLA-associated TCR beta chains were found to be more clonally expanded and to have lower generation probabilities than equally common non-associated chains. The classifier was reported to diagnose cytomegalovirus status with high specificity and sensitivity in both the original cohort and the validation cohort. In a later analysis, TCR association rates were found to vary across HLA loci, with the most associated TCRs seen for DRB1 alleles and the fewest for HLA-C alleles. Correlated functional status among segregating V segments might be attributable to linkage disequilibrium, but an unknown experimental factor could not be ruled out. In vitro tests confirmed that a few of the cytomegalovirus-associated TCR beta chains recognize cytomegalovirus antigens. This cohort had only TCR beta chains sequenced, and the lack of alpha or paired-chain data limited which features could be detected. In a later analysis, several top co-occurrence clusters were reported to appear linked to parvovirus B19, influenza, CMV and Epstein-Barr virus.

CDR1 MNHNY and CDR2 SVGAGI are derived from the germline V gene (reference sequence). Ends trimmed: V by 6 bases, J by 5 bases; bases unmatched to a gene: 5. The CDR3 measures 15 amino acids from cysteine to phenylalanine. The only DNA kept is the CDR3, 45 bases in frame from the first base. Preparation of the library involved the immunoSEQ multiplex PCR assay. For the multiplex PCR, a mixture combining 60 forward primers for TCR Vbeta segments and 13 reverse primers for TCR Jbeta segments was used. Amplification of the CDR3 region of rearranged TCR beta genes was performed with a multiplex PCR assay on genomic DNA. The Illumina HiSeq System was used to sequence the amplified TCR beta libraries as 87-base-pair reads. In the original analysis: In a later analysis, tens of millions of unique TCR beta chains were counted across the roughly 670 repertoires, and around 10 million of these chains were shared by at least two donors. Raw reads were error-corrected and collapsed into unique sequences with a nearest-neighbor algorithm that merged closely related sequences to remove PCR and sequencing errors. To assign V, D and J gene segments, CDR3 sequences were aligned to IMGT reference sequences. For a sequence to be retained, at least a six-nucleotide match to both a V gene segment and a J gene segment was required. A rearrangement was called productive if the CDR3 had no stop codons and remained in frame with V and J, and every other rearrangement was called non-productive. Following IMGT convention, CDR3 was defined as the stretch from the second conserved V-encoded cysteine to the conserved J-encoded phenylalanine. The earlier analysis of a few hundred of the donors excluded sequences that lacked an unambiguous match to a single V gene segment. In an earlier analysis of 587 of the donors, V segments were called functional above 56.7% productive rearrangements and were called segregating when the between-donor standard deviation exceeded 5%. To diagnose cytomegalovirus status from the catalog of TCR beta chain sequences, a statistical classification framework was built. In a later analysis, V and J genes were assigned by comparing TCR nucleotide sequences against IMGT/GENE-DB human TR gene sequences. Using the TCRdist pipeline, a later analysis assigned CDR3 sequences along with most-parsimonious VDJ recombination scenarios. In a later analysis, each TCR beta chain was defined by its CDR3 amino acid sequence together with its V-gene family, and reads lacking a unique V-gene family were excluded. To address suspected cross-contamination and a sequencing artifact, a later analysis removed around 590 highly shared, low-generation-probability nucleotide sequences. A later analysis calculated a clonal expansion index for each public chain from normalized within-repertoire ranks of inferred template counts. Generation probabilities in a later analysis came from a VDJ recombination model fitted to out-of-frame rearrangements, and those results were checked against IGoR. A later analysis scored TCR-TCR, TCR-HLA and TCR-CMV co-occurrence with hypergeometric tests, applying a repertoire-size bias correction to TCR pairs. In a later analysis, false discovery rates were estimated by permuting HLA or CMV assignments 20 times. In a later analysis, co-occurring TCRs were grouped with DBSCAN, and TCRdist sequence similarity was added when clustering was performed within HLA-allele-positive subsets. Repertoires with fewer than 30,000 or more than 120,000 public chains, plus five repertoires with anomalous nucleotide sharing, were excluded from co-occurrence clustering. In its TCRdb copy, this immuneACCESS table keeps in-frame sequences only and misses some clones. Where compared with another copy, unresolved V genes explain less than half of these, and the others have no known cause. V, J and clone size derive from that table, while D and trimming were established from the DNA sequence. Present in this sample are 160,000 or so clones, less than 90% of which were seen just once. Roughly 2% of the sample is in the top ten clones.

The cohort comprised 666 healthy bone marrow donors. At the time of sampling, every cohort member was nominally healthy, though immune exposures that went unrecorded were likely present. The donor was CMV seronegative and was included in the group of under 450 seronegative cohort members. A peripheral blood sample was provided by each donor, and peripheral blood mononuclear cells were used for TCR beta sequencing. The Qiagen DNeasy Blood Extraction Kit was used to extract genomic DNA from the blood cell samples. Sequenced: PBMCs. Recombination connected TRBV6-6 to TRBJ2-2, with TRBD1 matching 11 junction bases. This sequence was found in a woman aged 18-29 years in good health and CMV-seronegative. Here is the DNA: TGTGCCAGCAGCCCCCGGGACAGGGGGACCGGGGAGCTGTTTTTT. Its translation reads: CASSPRDRGTGELFF.